This TCR beta chain was obtained from a study of T cell responses to AZD1222 COVID-19 vaccine listed by TCRdb under 2021. General notes on the study: TCR sequencing was performed for 233 trial participants, of whom roughly 200 were given two doses of AZD1222 and some 25 were given two doses of MenACWY control vaccine. Trial participants were enrolled by age into subgroups of 18-55, 56-69 and 70-plus years, and roughly 150, 30 and 60 TCR-sequenced participants, respectively, were included in these subgroups.

The CDR3 regions of human TCRbeta chains were subjected to immunosequencing. In the source study's methods: TCRs in the repertoires were compared against a reference library of SARS-CoV-2-specific TCRs that had been generated with the MIRA antigen-specificity platform. Breadth meant the fraction of unique TCRs that were SARS-CoV-2-associated, whereas depth meant the fraction of total T cells that were SARS-CoV-2-associated. Using the MIRA data, every spike-specific TCR was mapped to the spike region that the TCR reacted to and assigned to either a CD4 or a CD8 class. Log10-transformed breadth and depth values were compared by one-way ANOVA with Sidak's multiple comparisons tests. TCRdb carries this immuneACCESS record with in-frame sequences only. Its versions omit some clonotypes, under half of them owing to an unresolved V gene in the studies checked, with the rest unexplained. The V and J calls and clone size come from that table; D and trimming were worked out from the DNA. This sample holds 95,000 to 110,000 clones; about nine tenths were observed only once. The ten largest account for approximately 8.9% of the sample.

Remarks on this clone: There is no known antigen for this receptor. Base qualities were left out, and no much larger clone turns up one base away.

Beyond this particular receptor, the publication reports: Because no day 14 peak-response samples were available, the repertoires could be characterized only after the peak T cell response. Nearly half of unique spike-specific TCRs reportedly recognized epitopes outside regions mutated in the B.1.351 and B.1.1.7 variants. Conclusions about previously exposed vaccinees are limited because only a handful of AZD1222 recipients were SARS-CoV-2 seropositive at baseline. CD4 TCRs associated with the vaccine covered the entire spike protein, and the dominant responses were in regions 160-218 and 743-854. A significant rise in spike-specific TCR breadth and depth was observed after two AZD1222 doses relative to day 0 and relative to MenACWY recipients. Participants were mostly white British and included more females than males, and it was suggested by the authors that clonal diversity may have been underestimated. In the small 56-69-year group, the increase in depth fell short of significance, most likely because of low power.

From the cysteine through the phenylalanine, the CDR3 covers 10 amino acids. The kept DNA is CDR3 alone, 30 bases in frame from the first base. Per the germline V gene, SQVTM is the CDR1 and ANQGSEA is the CDR2. Trimming at the junction amounts to 4 bases on V and 7 bases on J, and the germline ends lie 6 bases apart. Reading the label with the study, this specimen's time point is: about 28 days (+/-7) after the second vaccine dose. Because spike-specific TCR depth and breadth did not differ between the two schedules, AZD1222 recipients who got a second dose at roughly 4 weeks were pooled with those who got a second dose at roughly 12 weeks. Samples from vaccinated people were obtained from the UK trials COV001 and COV002, which included a single-blind randomized controlled phase 2/3 trial of AZD1222 (ChAdOx1 nCoV-19) in healthy adults. Trial participant PBMC samples were collected at day 0 and day 28 after the second dose for TCRbeta chain sequencing.

The specimen comprised peripheral blood, sampled 28 days after the second AZD1222 dose. The chain was built from TRBV29-1 and TRBJ2-3; the D gene is not confidently resolved. This receptor was identified in an adult who received the AZD1222 COVID-19 vaccine. This receptor has the CDR3 CSVVENTQYF. The DNA reads TGCAGCGTTGTTGAGAATACGCAGTATTTT.